This T cell receptor beta chain appears in the sequencing data of a study of blood T cell repertoires in COVID-19. Clones were read by immunoSEQ multiplex PCR, and TCRdb kept only the in-frame ones, dropping some. The table has about 140,000 clones, under 90% seen once. The CDR3 loop spans 15 amino acids. Germline V gene data show CDR1 as LNHNV and CDR2 as YYDKDF (reference sequence). The V and J ends lost 5 bases and 0 bases, in that order; junction bases with no gene match: 3. This chain connects TRBV15 to TRBJ2-2, with 7 bases aligning to TRBD1. This clonotype originated in a man aged 70 or older who had recovered from COVID-19. What was sequenced was peripheral blood. CDR3 bases: TGTGCCACCAGCCCGGACAGGTCGAACACCGGGGAGCTGTTTTTT. Translating gives CATSPDRSNTGELFF.